The 13 T cell receptor beta chains listed next were all sequenced from one sample in a study of CD8+ T cells in alopecia areata. Sequencing templates came from extracted RNA that was reverse transcribed into cDNA. Generated by immunoSEQ multiplex PCR, the TCRdb table keeps only in-frame clones and is missing some. The sample holds about 270,000 clones, about 60% seen once. Treatment of the sample: oral pan-JAK inhibitor, 5-10 mg twice daily. Sequences were derived from CD4+ T cells sorted from blood, sampled around week 54, from a patient treated with tofacitinib. The receptors here all came from a human donor with alopecia areata.

The chain links TRBV15 to TRBJ1-1; a weak D match, TRBD1 (5 bases). Trimming stripped 3 bases from V and 0 bases from J, with 11 bases between. The CDR3 has 15 residues. Germline loops: CDR1 LNHNV, CDR2 YYDKDF (reference sequence). CDR3 sequence: CATSSSRALNTEAFF. The DNA for the CDR3 is TGTGCCACCAGCAGTAGCAGGGCTTTGAACACTGAAGCTTTCTTT.

This clone has just a few counts. V is TRBV4-3 and J is TRBJ2-3; the D call may be TRBD1 or TRBD2 (6 bases each). CDR3 length equals 17 residues. V lost 0 bases and J 3 bases, leaving 16 bases between the germline ends. Germline V lookup: CDR1 LGHNA, CDR2 YSLEER. The CDR3, as DNA: TGCGCCAGCAGCCAAGACCTCGGAGGGGGTGGAACAGATACGCAGTATTTT. Encoded protein: CASSQDLGGGGTDTQYF.

This clone has a handful of counts. Other nucleotide sequences from this sample produce the same CDR3. The V gene is TRBV29-1, the J gene TRBJ2-1; D gene unclear. Germline CDR1 and CDR2: SQVTM and ANQGSEA. The V and J ends lost 4 bases and 3 bases respectively, with 1 base between them. This CDR3 spans 10 amino acids. For the CDR3, the DNA is TGCAGCGTTGGCTACAATGAGCAGTTCTTC. It yields the protein CSVGYNEQFF.

The chain couples TRBV7-3 to TRBJ2-3; 8 positions agree with TRBD1. The V and J ends lost 3 bases and 5 bases, in that order; junction bases with no gene match: 7. CDR3 length: 15 amino acids. CDR1 is SGHTA and CDR2 is FQGTGA in the germline V gene. The CDR3 nucleotides are TGTGCCAGCAGCTTGGTGGACAGGGCTCAAGATACGCAGTATTTT. Translating gives CASSLVDRAQDTQYF.

V gene TRBV4-1 combines with J gene TRBJ2-7, with 7 bases matching TRBD1. V shed 2 bases, J shed 3 bases, and the junction held 7 bases outside the gene matches. CDR3 size: 15 residues. Germline lookup yields CDR1 MGHRA and CDR2 YSYEKL. The CDR3 protein is CASSQPGTVNYEQYF. The CDR3 coding sequence is TGCGCCAGCAGCCAACCCGGGACAGTTAACTACGAGCAGTACTTC.

This chain joins TRBV5-6 and TRBJ2-1; 9 bases are shared with TRBD2. With 2 bases clipped from V and 9 bases from J, the junction kept 6 bases outside the gene matches. Germline V gene lookup returns CDR1 SGHDT and CDR2 YYEEEE. The CDR3 loop spans 14 amino acids. CDR3: CASSFRGLAREQFF. The CDR3 nucleotides read TGTGCCAGCAGCTTCAGGGGACTAGCTCGTGAGCAGTTCTTC.

The genes are TRBV5-1 and TRBJ1-6, with D hard to call. Germline values: CDR1 SGHRS, CDR2 YFSETQ. The CDR3 runs 12 residues. Trimming removed 5 bases from V and 9 bases from J, with 9 bases in between. CDR3 DNA: TGCGCCAGCAGTCCATTGGGTTCACCCCTCCACTTT. This sequence encodes CASSPLGSPLHF.

The chain is built from TRBV29-1 and TRBJ1-1; D is ambiguous. The V end was cut by 3 bases, the J end by 0 bases, with 11 bases between. Germline CDR1 is SQVTM and CDR2 is ANQGSEA. The length of the CDR3 is 14 residues. CDR3 bases: TGCAGCGTTGATCGGGGAGCCATGAACACTGAAGCTTTCTTT. Encoded protein: CSVDRGAMNTEAFF.

The rearrangement uses TRBV6-5 and TRBJ1-2; D is uncertain. Trimming left V 6 bases short and J 8 bases short, with 13 bases between. This CDR3 spans 12 amino acids. Germline CDR1 is MNHEY and CDR2 is SVGAGI. The CDR3 DNA follows: TGTGCCAGCAGCCCGGGTAGGCGCGGCTACACCTTC. Amino acid sequence: CASSPGRRGYTF.

The chain couples TRBV5-1 to TRBJ2-3; D not resolved. V was pared by 7 bases and J by 2 bases, with 14 bases between. Per germline, CDR1 SGHRS and CDR2 YFSETQ. The CDR3 is 14 amino acids. CDR3 region: CASSTAEHTDTQYF. CDR3 coding DNA: TGCGCCAGCTCTACGGCCGAGCACACAGATACGCAGTATTTT. Supplemented by reference TRBV5-1 and TRBJ2-3, the full variable domain reads KAGVTQTPRYLIKTRGQQVTLSCSPISGHRSVSWYQQTPGQGLQFLFEYFSETQRNKGNFPGRFSGRQFSNSRSEMNVSTLELGDSALYLCASSTAEHTDTQYFGPGTRLTVL.

V and J are TRBV13 and TRBJ2-7; perhaps TRBD2 as D (5 bases). With 7 bases removed from V and 2 bases from J, the gap between germline ends came to 15 bases. The CDR3 has 14 amino acids. Germline loops: CDR1 PRHDT, CDR2 FYEKMQ (reference sequence). In nucleotides, the CDR3 is TGTGCCAGCACCCGGTGGGGAGCTACCTACGAGCAGTACTTC. It yields the protein CASTRWGATYEQYF.

This clone was picked up a small number of times. This chain joins TRBV29-1 and TRBJ2-7; D uncertain. This CDR3 spans 13 amino acids. Germline values: CDR1 SQVTM, CDR2 ANQGSEA. The ends were cut back, 6 bases at V and 0 bases at J, with 12 bases in the middle. CDR3 protein: CSVVRGFSYEQYF. The CDR3 DNA reads TGCAGCGTAGTCCGCGGATTCTCCTACGAGCAGTACTTC.

The CDR3, as DNA: TGTGCCAGTAGTATAGATCCGGACAGGGCCCTGCCTTCTGGGGCCAACGTCCTGACTTTC. This codes for CASSIDPDRALPSGANVLTF. J is TRBJ2-6 and V is TRBV19, with 8 bases that match TRBD1. This CDR3 spans 20 amino acids. Germline V gene lookup returns CDR1 LNHDA and CDR2 SQIVND (reference sequence). V gave up 0 bases and J gave up 1 base; unmatched junction bases: 11.